Below are 9 T cell receptor beta chains sequenced from a single sample in a study of response to subunit inactivated influenza vaccine. TCRdb reanalysed the RT-PCR reads using MiXCR and keeps one entry per CDR3 protein. Of 750,000 to 850,000 distinct CDR3 sequences listed, around 20% are singletons. This specimen was PBMCs from blood, taken 4 to 6 days after vaccination. The receptor source for this set is a man aged 45-65 years who received an inactivated influenza vaccine.

The chain recombines TRBV12-3 or TRBV12-4 with TRBJ1-5; no firm D call. With 6 bases removed from V and 7 bases from J, the gap between germline ends came to 16 bases. The CDR3 runs 14 residues. Written as DNA, the CDR3 is TGTGCCAGCAGCCTGGACGGGAAATCGCAGCCCCAGCATTTT. It yields the protein CASSLDGKSQPQHF.

This clonotype was counted a few times. The chain carries TRBV15 and TRBJ2-5, with D possibly matching TRBD1 (6 bases). Germline CDR1 LNHNV, CDR2 YYDKDF (reference sequence). Trimming took 0 bases from V and 5 from J, leaving 13 bases between them. The CDR3 contains 15 residues. The CDR3 here is CATSREQGPWETQYF. CDR3 coding DNA: TGTGCCACCAGCAGAGAACAGGGTCCGTGGGAGACCCAGTACTTC.

In this sample, this clonotype turned up many times. The chain combines TRBV28 with TRBJ2-5; D ambiguous. Trimming cost V 7 bases and J 0 bases, with 18 bases left between them. CDR1 and CDR2 (germline): MDHEN, SYDVKM. CDR3 size: 16 residues. Written as DNA, the CDR3 is TGTGCCAGCATCCCATCGCCCCAGAACCACCAAGAGACCCAGTACTTC. Translating gives CASIPSPQNHQETQYF.

The chain combines TRBV4-1 with TRBJ2-1; D not resolved. V lost 2 bases to trimming and J lost 8 bases, with 13 bases between them. Germline CDR1 reads MGHRA; CDR2 reads YSYEKL. The CDR3 sequence is 14 residues long. The CDR3 coding sequence is TGCGCCAGCAGCCAACGCCCGGGTGCATATGAGCAGTTCTTC. This encodes CASSQRPGAYEQFF.

Ten or more counts support this clonotype. The rearrangement joins TRBV27 to TRBJ2-1; D may match TRBD1 or TRBD2 (6 bases each). Trimming left V 5 bases short and J 10 bases short, with 15 bases between. The germline V gene has CDR1 MNHEY and CDR2 SMNVEV (reference sequence). The CDR3 is made up of 13 amino acids. CDR3 residues: CASSGLGGKEQFF. For the CDR3, the DNA is TGTGCCAGCAGTGGGCTGGGGGGCAAGGAGCAGTTCTTC.

The chain recombines TRBV7-9 with TRBJ2-1, with a weak D call TRBD1 (6 bases). The V and J ends lost 5 bases and 8 bases respectively, with 22 bases between them. This CDR3 comprises 16 residues. Per germline, CDR1 SEHNR and CDR2 FQNEAQ (reference sequence). CDR3 loop: CASSHRGYRGFHEQFF. The CDR3 region has the DNA TGTGCCAGCAGCCATAGGGGGTATAGGGGATTCCATGAGCAGTTCTTC.

This clonotype was detected a few times. The gene calls are TRBV7-8 and TRBJ2-3, with a tentative D call TRBD2 (6 bases). This CDR3 spans 13 amino acids. CDR1 SGHVS and CDR2 FQNEAQ come from the germline V gene. V lost 7 bases, J lost 4 bases, and 12 bases lay in between. CDR3 region: CASMVAGSDTQYF. DNA for the CDR3: TGTGCCAGCATGGTCGCGGGGTCAGATACGCAGTATTTT.

The V gene is TRBV7-9, the J gene TRBJ1-1, with no clear D. Germline CDR1 reads SEHNR; CDR2 reads FQNEAQ (reference sequence). The CDR3 contains 14 residues. V dropped 4 bases and J dropped 1 base, with 10 bases sitting between them. CDR3: CASSSNLQNTEAFF. The CDR3 DNA is TGTGCCAGCAGCTCCAATCTCCAGAACACTGAAGCTTTCTTT.

This clonotype was observed a few times. The chain uses TRBV12-3 or TRBV12-4 and TRBJ2-3; the match to TRBD2 covers 13 bases. This CDR3 contains 16 residues. The trim removed 6 bases at V and 2 bases at J, leaving 5 bases unmatched. CDR3 in amino acids: CASRSGLAGLTDTQYF. For the CDR3, the DNA is TGTGCCAGCAGATCGGGACTAGCGGGGCTCACAGATACGCAGTATTTT.